A single sample gave rise to the 12 T cell receptor beta chains below, sequenced in a study of human T cells and chemical hapten exposure. TCRdb itself ran the RACE reads through MiXCR, one entry per CDR3 protein. The sample lists 380,000 or so distinct CDR3 sequences; 4.8% were seen once. Time point noted: patch test 1, 2 weeks after DPC sensitization. Treatment denoted: therapeutic diphenylcyclopropenone sensitization with weekly scalp DPC. The material was whole blood, obtained in connection with sensitization to the hapten diphenylcyclopropenone (DPC). The origin of the receptors is a woman aged 45-60 years with alopecia areata. Some clones in this sample may be carry-over from other donors' samples.

The chain couples TRBV6-2 or TRBV6-3 to TRBJ2-1, with 8 bases that match TRBD2. V gave up 8 bases and J gave up 4 bases; unmatched junction bases: 7. Germline V gene data show CDR1 as MNHEY and CDR2 as SVGEGT. This CDR3 has 14 residues. Here the CDR3 reads CASGGGRSYNEQFF. Written as DNA, the CDR3 is TGTGCCAGCGGGGGCGGGAGGAGTTACAATGAGCAGTTCTTC.

In its sample, this clonotype was seen a few times. The rearrangement uses TRBV15 and TRBJ2-1, with TRBD2 as a possible D gene (6 bases). CDR3 length equals 16 residues. V lost 0 bases and J lost 8, with 17 bases in between. Germline V gene data show CDR1 as LNHNV and CDR2 as YYDKDF (reference sequence). The CDR3: CATSRDHERASDEQFF. The DNA of the CDR3 is TGTGCCACCAGCAGAGATCACGAGCGGGCCAGCGATGAGCAGTTCTTC.

In its sample, this clonotype was seen many times. The V gene is TRBV28, the J gene TRBJ2-7; TRBD1 is a possible D gene (6 bases). The V gene's germline CDR1 is MDHEN and CDR2 SYDVKM. The CDR3 has 14 residues. V was clipped by 3 bases and J by 5 bases, with 14 bases between them. The CDR3 sequence: CASSLSQGYNEQYF. Here the CDR3 DNA reads TGTGCCAGCAGTTTGAGCCAGGGGTATAACGAGCAGTACTTC.

This clonotype was seen many times. This sequence joins TRBV2 and TRBJ1-1; D gene uncertain. CDR1 SNHLY and CDR2 FYNNEI come from the germline V gene. The CDR3 has 16 amino acids. Trimming took off 6 bases at V and 5 bases at J, with 22 bases between the two ends. The CDR3: CASSVITALLGTEAFF. The CDR3 coding sequence is TGTGCCAGCAGCGTTATTACGGCCCTTCTGGGGACTGAAGCTTTCTTT.

This clonotype was seen ten or more times. The chain links TRBV7-9 to TRBJ2-7, with a weak D call TRBD1 (6 bases). Germline V gives CDR1 SEHNR, CDR2 FQNEAQ (reference sequence). Deletions cut 5 bases from V and 5 bases from J, with 16 bases between. The CDR3 has 14 amino acids. CDR3 in amino acids: CASSRNTGHDEQYF. The DNA for the CDR3 is TGTGCCAGCAGCCGAAACACAGGGCACGACGAGCAGTACTTC.

There are many counts of this clonotype. V gene TRBV2 combines with J gene TRBJ2-4; D remains ambiguous. The germline gives CDR1 SNHLY, CDR2 FYNNEI. The V end lost 8 bases, the J end lost 1 base, and 12 bases lay between the germline ends. CDR3 length: 14 amino acids. CDR3 loop: CASRAALAKNIQYF. The CDR3, as DNA: TGTGCCAGCCGAGCCGCCCTGGCCAAAAACATTCAGTACTTC.

This clonotype occurred many times. This chain connects TRBV3-1 to TRBJ2-2; TRBD1 might be the D (5 bases). The germline V and J ends were trimmed by 1 base and 7 bases, with 13 bases remaining between them. The CDR3 is 15 amino acids. Looked up from germline, CDR1 is LGHDT and CDR2 is YNNKEL (reference sequence). Here the CDR3 DNA reads TGTGCCAGCAGCCAAGTATCCCAGGGTGGCGGGGAGCTGTTTTTT. This encodes CASSQVSQGGGELFF. The whole variable domain, remainder taken from reference TRBV3-1 and TRBJ2-2, is DTAVSQTPKYLVTQMGNDKSIKCEQNLGHDTMYWYKQDSKKFLKIMFSYNNKELIINETVPNRFSPKSPDKAHLNLHINSLELGDSAVYFCASSQVSQGGGELFFGEGSRLTVL.

The chain recombines TRBV12-3 or TRBV12-4 with TRBJ1-1; D gene unclear. The CDR3 runs 17 residues. V was pared by 1 base and J by 0 bases, with 15 bases between. The CDR3 region is CASSLVQHQDLNTEAFF. CDR3 DNA: TGTGCCAGCAGTTTAGTACAGCACCAAGATTTGAACACTGAAGCTTTCTTT.

This clonotype was counted many times. The chain has TRBV27 and TRBJ1-3; no firm D call. Germline values: CDR1 MNHEY, CDR2 SMNVEV (reference sequence). CDR3 length: 15 residues. V was shortened by 0 bases and J by 3 bases, with 9 bases between the two germline ends. Written as DNA, the CDR3 is TGTGCCAGCAGTTTATCGACGGGAAGTGGAAACACCATATATTTT. Translated: CASSLSTGSGNTIYF.

This clonotype was picked up many times. The chain is built from TRBV5-1 and TRBJ1-6; unclear D gene. The V and J ends lost 0 bases and 10 bases respectively, with 8 bases between them. Germline lookup yields CDR1 SGHRS and CDR2 YFSETQ. The CDR3 is 13 residues long. The CDR3 reads CASSLDRGSPLHF. For the CDR3, the DNA is TGCGCCAGCAGCTTGGACCGAGGATCACCCCTCCACTTT.

This clonotype was detected ten times or more. The chain employs TRBV6-5 and TRBJ1-1; D is ambiguous. CDR1 and CDR2 from the germline V gene are MNHEY and SVGAGI. The CDR3 covers 14 residues. The V and J ends lost 2 bases and 0 bases respectively, with 7 bases between them. In DNA, the CDR3 is TGTGCCAGCAGTTACGACACCTTGAACACTGAAGCTTTCTTT. This codes for CASSYDTLNTEAFF.

In its sample, this clonotype was seen many times. The chain has TRBV6-6 and TRBJ2-3, with TRBD2 matching over 7 bases. The CDR3 extends over 16 amino acids. Germline CDR1 is MNHNY and CDR2 is SVGAGI (reference sequence). V lost 4 bases to trimming and J lost 0 bases; unmatched junction nucleotides: 7. CDR3 residues: CASSSPSGSSTDTQYF. Written as DNA, the CDR3 is TGTGCCAGCAGTTCTCCTAGCGGCTCTAGCACAGATACGCAGTATTTT.